A selection of T cell receptor beta chains follows, all from one sample in a study of CD8+ T cells in alopecia areata. TCRdb's copy holds only in-frame clones and misses some; the assay was immunoSEQ multiplex PCR. There are 150,000 or so clones in the sample; 58% occur only once, and about 6.8% lies in the top ten. The specimen comprised CD4+ T cells sorted from blood, sampled at week 0. These receptors came from a human donor with alopecia areata. Both conserved end residues are part of each CDR3. D genes are given only for firm matches. Only part of the rows carry a size: once, few, many, or a class if the clone is expanded.

TRBD2	-	TRBV5-1	TRBJ2-2	17	CASSLGTSGRNTGELFF	TGCGCCAGCAGCTTGGGGACTAGCGGGCGGAACACCGGGGAGCTGTTTTTT
-	once	TRBV4-1	TRBJ2-7	16	CASSQDRWGSSYEQYF	TGCGCCAGCAGCCAAGATAGGTGGGGAAGTTCCTACGAGCAGTACTTC
TRBD2	once	TRBV7-2	TRBJ2-5	15	CASSFSGLAVETQYF	TGTGCCAGCAGCTTTTCGGGACTAGCGGTAGAGACCCAGTACTTC
-	-	TRBV4-1	TRBJ1-1	15	CASTQEVPFRPEAFF	TGCGCCAGCACCCAAGAGGTACCGTTTAGGCCTGAAGCTTTCTTT
-	-	TRBV19	TRBJ2-5	13	CASSDKAPETQYF	TGTGCCAGTAGCGACAAGGCCCCAGAGACCCAGTACTTC
-	-	TRBV29-1	TRBJ2-3	13	CSVAAFLTDTQYF	TGCAGCGTGGCGGCCTTCCTCACAGATACGCAGTATTTT
TRBD1	-	TRBV9	TRBJ1-1	14	CASSVGDRGDEAFF	TGTGCCAGCAGCGTAGGGGACAGGGGGGATGAAGCTTTCTTT
TRBD1	-	TRBV5-1	TRBJ2-5	15	CASSLSGTGKETQYF	TGCGCCAGCAGCTTGTCCGGGACAGGAAAAGAGACCCAGTACTTC
-	few	TRBV5-4	TRBJ2-1	16	CASSSSAGSSYNEQFF	TGTGCCAGCAGTTCAAGCGCGGGGAGCTCCTACAATGAGCAGTTCTTC
-	-	TRBV2	TRBJ2-4	15	CASSPEREAKNIQYF	TGTGCCAGCAGCCCGGAGAGGGAAGCCAAAAACATTCAGTACTTC
TRBD1	few	TRBV29-1	TRBJ1-2	13	CSVVQGNQNGYTF	TGCAGCGTCGTACAGGGGAATCAGAATGGCTACACCTTC
-	-	TRBV15	TRBJ1-2	14	CATSRDRGDYGYTF	TGTGCCACCAGCAGAGATAGAGGCGACTATGGCTACACCTTC
-	-	TRBV5-6	TRBJ1-2	14	CASSLTQGIYGYTF	TGTGCCAGCAGCTTGACCCAGGGGATCTATGGCTACACCTTC
-	-	TRBV30	TRBJ1-4	12	CAWSTTSRKLFF	TGTGCCTGGAGTACGACGAGTAGAAAACTGTTTTTT
TRBD1	-	TRBV7-9	TRBJ2-5	15	CASSTGTGVEETQYF	TGTGCCAGCAGCACCGGGACAGGGGTTGAAGAGACCCAGTACTTC
TRBD1	few	TRBV29-1	TRBJ1-5	13	CSVASGGGQPQHF	TGCAGCGTTGCATCAGGGGGCGGTCAGCCCCAGCATTTT
TRBD2	-	TRBV5-1	TRBJ2-5	16	CASSLVSPSGFSDQYF	TGCGCCAGCAGCTTGGTCTCCCCTAGCGGGTTCTCTGACCAGTACTTC
TRBD1	few	TRBV2	TRBJ1-2	12	CASDTGGNGYTF	TGTGCCAGCGACACAGGGGGCAACGGCTACACCTTC
TRBD1	-	TRBV10-3	TRBJ2-3	14	CAISAGQGADTQYF	TGTGCCATCAGTGCGGGACAGGGGGCAGATACGCAGTATTTT
-	-	TRBV6-5	TRBJ1-5	16	CASSSRRQASNQPQHF	TGTGCCAGCAGTTCACGTCGACAGGCCAGCAATCAGCCCCAGCATTTT
TRBD1	-	TRBV7-2	TRBJ1-1	16	CASSLFQDRGHTEAFF	TGTGCCAGCAGCTTATTTCAGGACAGGGGGCACACTGAAGCTTTCTTT
-	-	TRBV20-1	TRBJ1-2	11	CSAARGTGYTF	TGCAGTGCTGCCAGGGGTACCGGCTACACCTTC
-	few	TRBV27	TRBJ2-5	15	CASSLKGRGQETQYF	TGTGCCAGCAGTTTAAAGGGGAGGGGGCAAGAGACCCAGTACTTC
TRBD1	-	TRBV29-1	TRBJ1-5	14	CSVVSGGSNQPQHF	TGCAGCGTTGTCTCAGGGGGAAGTAATCAGCCCCAGCATTTT
TRBD2	-	TRBV4-1	TRBJ2-1	19	CASSHRLTSGGPSYNEQFF	TGCGCCAGCAGCCATCGGCTGACTAGCGGGGGGCCCTCCTACAATGAGCAGTTCTTC
TRBD1	-	TRBV4-2	TRBJ1-2	14	CASSRTDRADGYTF	TGTGCCAGCAGCCGGACGGACAGGGCGGATGGCTACACCTTC